Each of the 28 T cell receptor beta chains below was sequenced from the same sample in a study of cytomegalovirus exposure and HLA in healthy donors. The study ran its PCR with 60 Vbeta and 13 Jbeta primers. Using immunoSEQ multiplex PCR, the repertoire was profiled, and TCRdb retains in-frame clones only, with some absent. The sample lists about 140,000 clones, 82% occurring once. Specimen: PBMCs. The receptors were sampled from a woman aged 60 to 75 in good health and CMV-seropositive.

The chain employs TRBV28 and TRBJ2-5; 7 positions match TRBD1. The CDR3 contains 15 residues. V shed 6 bases and J 0 bases; nucleotides not matched to a gene: 7. Germline V gives CDR1 MDHEN, CDR2 SYDVKM. CDR3 nucleotide sequence: TGTGCCAGCAGGCTAGGGGGCGGGTACCAAGAGACCCAGTACTTC. Protein sequence: CASRLGGGYQETQYF.

V and J are TRBV6-1 and TRBJ2-2; tentatively, D is TRBD2 (6 bases). This CDR3 is built from 15 residues. CDR1 MNHNS and CDR2 SASEGT come from the germline V gene. The germline V and J ends were trimmed by 3 bases and 5 bases, with 13 bases remaining between them. Written as DNA, the CDR3 is TGTGCCAGCAGTGAGGGGACTGGGGGGACCGGGGAGCTGTTTTTT. Residues: CASSEGTGGTGELFF.

The chain joins TRBV4-1 to TRBJ2-3; the match to TRBD2 covers 7 bases. The CDR3 consists of 15 residues. The V gene's germline CDR1 is MGHRA and CDR2 YSYEKL. With V trimmed by 4 bases and J by 4 bases, 8 bases remained unmatched. The CDR3 here is CASSPLPGGSDTQYF. DNA for the CDR3: TGCGCCAGCAGCCCCCTACCGGGAGGCTCAGATACGCAGTATTTT.

V is TRBV15 and J is TRBJ2-7; TRBD2 agrees at 10 bases. V lost 0 bases to trimming and J lost 4 bases; unmatched junction nucleotides: 6. The CDR3 length is 16 residues. CDR1 and CDR2 from the germline V gene are LNHNV and YYDKDF (reference sequence). The CDR3: CATSREGLAGAYEQYF. DNA for the CDR3: TGTGCCACCAGCAGAGAGGGGCTAGCGGGAGCTTACGAGCAGTACTTC.

The V and J genes are TRBV19 and TRBJ2-7; D is possibly TRBD1 (5 bases). The CDR3 extends over 13 amino acids. Germline V gene lookup returns CDR1 LNHDA and CDR2 SQIVND (reference sequence). V gave up 10 bases and J gave up 3 bases, with 16 bases separating them. The CDR3 loop is CATSQHDSYEQYF. The CDR3 nucleotides read TGTGCCACTTCCCAACATGACAGCTACGAGCAGTACTTC.

The genes are TRBV4-1 and TRBJ1-1; D unresolved. V lost 0 bases and J 1 base, leaving 9 bases between the germline ends. This CDR3 has 15 amino acids. Germline CDR1 and CDR2: MGHRA and YSYEKL. The CDR3 DNA is TGCGCCAGCAGCCAAGATAAAGGGAGGAACACTGAAGCTTTCTTT. Protein product: CASSQDKGRNTEAFF.

This chain connects TRBV18 to TRBJ1-3; TRBD1 is a possible D gene (5 bases). The ends were cut back, 4 bases at V and 0 bases at J, with 13 bases in the middle. Germline V gives CDR1 KGHSH, CDR2 LQKENI. There are 16 residues in the CDR3. The CDR3 is CASSREGIPSGNTIYF. The CDR3 nucleotides read TGTGCCAGCTCACGGGAGGGGATCCCCTCTGGAAACACCATATATTTT.

The genes are TRBV12-5 and TRBJ2-2; 7 nucleotides align to TRBD2. V shed 6 bases and J 2 bases; nucleotides not matched to a gene: 21. The CDR3 spans 20 residues. Germline CDR1 and CDR2: LGHNT and FRNRAP. CDR3 DNA: TGTGCTAGTGGGGATTACACCCCTTCTGCGGGAGATATCAACACCGGGGAGCTGTTTTTT. Translated, it gives CASGDYTPSAGDINTGELFF.

The chain links TRBV5-1 to TRBJ2-1; perhaps TRBD1 as D (5 bases). CDR3 length: 14 amino acids. Trimming left V 5 bases short and J 2 bases short, with 11 bases between. Germline V CDR1 and CDR2: SGHRS, YFSETQ. The CDR3 loop reads CASSRQGTYNEQFF. CDR3 in DNA: TGCGCCAGCAGTAGGCAGGGCACCTACAATGAGCAGTTCTTC.

On this clone: Other nucleotide sequences in the sample specify the same CDR3. The genes are TRBV9 and TRBJ1-1; unclear D gene. Germline-derived CDR1 and CDR2 are SGDLS and YYNGEE. V dropped 3 bases and J dropped 1 base, with 7 bases sitting between them. This CDR3 comprises 13 residues. For the CDR3, the DNA is TGTGCCAGCAGCGCAAGACAGAACACTGAAGCTTTCTTT. This translates into CASSARQNTEAFF.

In this sample, this clone turned up once. The chain links TRBV30 to TRBJ1-2; TRBD1 aligns across 7 bases. Germline-derived CDR1 and CDR2 are GTSNPN and SVGIG (reference sequence). With V trimmed by 1 base and J by 7 bases, 3 bases remained unmatched. The CDR3 length is 12 residues. The CDR3 DNA sequence: TGTGCCTGGAGTGAAGGGACAGTTGGCTACACCTTC. Residues: CAWSEGTVGYTF.

V gene TRBV5-1 combines with J gene TRBJ2-1, with D maybe TRBD2 (6 bases). Trimming cost V 4 bases and J 5 bases, with 22 bases left between them. Per germline, CDR1 SGHRS and CDR2 YFSETQ. This CDR3 has 17 amino acids. The CDR3 loop reads CASSRGLSPTANNEQFF. The CDR3 DNA is TGCGCCAGCAGCAGGGGACTCTCCCCCACCGCCAACAATGAGCAGTTCTTC.

This sequence joins TRBV28 and TRBJ2-7, with a possible D match to TRBD1 (5 bases). V was trimmed by 2 bases and J by 3 bases, leaving 8 bases between them. The CDR3 is 13 residues long. Germline values: CDR1 MDHEN, CDR2 SYDVKM. The CDR3 coding sequence is TGTGCCAGCAGTTTACAAGGACACTACGAGCAGTACTTC. Encoded protein: CASSLQGHYEQYF.

The V and J genes are TRBV5-1 and TRBJ2-7; the D gene is possibly TRBD1 (6 bases). Trimming stripped 1 base from V and 2 bases from J, with 16 bases between. CDR1 SGHRS and CDR2 YFSETQ come from the germline V gene. The CDR3 sequence is 16 residues long. CDR3 coding DNA: TGCGCCAGCAGCTTGAACCGGGACACCAGAGCCTACGAGCAGTACTTC. Its translation: CASSLNRDTRAYEQYF.

The V gene is TRBV7-2, the J gene TRBJ2-1, with TRBD2 matching over 15 bases. J gave up 7 bases and V 4 bases, and 8 bases lay outside the gene matches. The CDR3 totals 17 residues. The germline gives CDR1 SGHTA, CDR2 FQGNSA. The CDR3 bases are TGTGCCAGCAGCTGGACTAGCGGGAGGGGGTCGGGTAATGAGCAGTTCTTC. Protein: CASSWTSGRGSGNEQFF. Using reference TRBV7-2 and TRBJ2-1 for the parts outside the CDR3, the full variable domain is GAGVSQSPSNKVTEKGKDVELRCDPISGHTALYWYRQSLGQGLEFLIYFQGNSAPDKSGLPSDRFSAERTGGSVSTLTIQRTQQEDSAVYLCASSWTSGRGSGNEQFFGPGTRLTVL.

V gene TRBV9 combines with J gene TRBJ1-6, with D unresolved. With 1 base removed from V and 8 bases from J, the gap between germline ends came to 10 bases. The germline V gene has CDR1 SGDLS and CDR2 YYNGEE. The CDR3 loop spans 14 amino acids. CDR3 residues: CASSVHWTDSPLHF. CDR3 bases: TGTGCCAGCAGCGTACACTGGACTGATTCACCCCTCCACTTT.

This clone is a singleton in its sample. The chain uses TRBV13 and TRBJ2-2; 7 bases are a match to TRBD1. CDR1 is PRHDT, CDR2 FYEKMQ, per germline (reference sequence). The length of the CDR3 is 13 residues. The V and J ends lost 11 bases and 1 base, in that order; junction bases with no gene match: 4. Here the CDR3 DNA reads TGTGCCGTGGGGACAGAGAACACCGGGGAGCTGTTTTTT. Translating it yields CAVGTENTGELFF.

The J gene is TRBJ1-1, the V gene TRBV15, with unresolved D. Trimming left V 1 base short and J 6 bases short, with 9 bases between. CDR3 length: 13 amino acids. Germline loops: CDR1 LNHNV, CDR2 YYDKDF (reference sequence). This CDR3 reads CATSRGLAAEAFF. The DNA for the CDR3 is TGTGCCACCAGCAGAGGATTGGCGGCTGAAGCTTTCTTT.

V usage is TRBV30 and J usage is TRBJ2-5; 11 nucleotides align to TRBD2. The length of the CDR3 is 15 residues. V was pared by 3 bases and J by 11 bases, with 14 bases of the junction left unmatched. From germline, CDR1 is GTSNPN and CDR2 SVGIG (reference sequence). Written as DNA, the CDR3 is TGTGCCTGGAGCGCAGTTAGCGGGAGGGCGGGAGAGCAGTACTTC. It is translated as CAWSAVSGRAGEQYF. Full variable domain (outside the CDR3, taken from reference TRBV30 and TRBJ2-5): SQTIHQWPATLVQPVGSPLSLECTVEGTSNPNLYWYRQAAGRGLQLLFYSVGIGQISSEVPQNLSASRPQDRQFILSSKKLLLSDSGFYLCAWSAVSGRAGEQYFGPGTRLLVL.

In nucleotides, the CDR3 is TGTGCCTGGAGTAGAGGAGAAGGGGGCAAAGAGACCCAGTACTTC. This encodes CAWSRGEGGKETQYF. The rearrangement uses TRBV30 and TRBJ2-5, with TRBD1 identical over 7 bases. V shed 2 bases, J shed 3 bases, and the junction held 9 bases outside the gene matches. From germline, CDR1 is GTSNPN and CDR2 SVGIG (reference sequence). This CDR3 contains 15 residues.

The chain employs TRBV19 and TRBJ1-2, with 9 bases matching TRBD1. This CDR3 is built from 11 residues. With 6 bases clipped from V and 10 bases from J, the junction kept 3 bases outside the gene matches. Germline V lookup: CDR1 LNHDA, CDR2 SQIVND (reference sequence). This CDR3 is CASRDRGDYTF. CDR3 in DNA: TGTGCCAGTAGGGACAGGGGTGACTACACCTTC. Full variable domain (remainder filled in from reference TRBV19 and TRBJ1-2): DGGITQSPKYLFRKEGQNVTLSCEQNLNHDAMYWYRQDPGQGLRLIYYSQIVNDFQKGDIAEGYSVSREKKESFPLTVTSAQKNPTAFYLCASRDRGDYTFGSGTRLTVV.

The chain recombines TRBV5-5 with TRBJ1-4, with TRBD1 as a possible D gene (6 bases). Between the trimmed V and J ends, which lost 5 bases and 0 bases, there was a span of 11 bases. The CDR3 is 15 residues long. Per germline, CDR1 SGHKS and CDR2 YYEKEE (reference sequence). As DNA, the CDR3 is TGTGCCAGCAGTATCCGGACAGCAACTAATGAAAAACTGTTTTTT. Translated, it gives CASSIRTATNEKLFF.

This chain connects TRBV6-5 to TRBJ1-1; D ambiguous. The V end lost 0 bases, the J end lost 1 base, and 6 bases lay between the germline ends. Germline assignment: CDR1 MNHEY and CDR2 SVGAGI. The CDR3 extends over 14 amino acids. Here the CDR3 DNA reads TGTGCCAGCAGTTACTCGTCCCAGAACACTGAAGCTTTCTTT. Protein sequence: CASSYSSQNTEAFF.

J is TRBJ1-2 and V is TRBV10-3, with D unclear. The CDR3 is 13 amino acids. CDR1 is ENHRY and CDR2 is SYGVKD in the germline V gene. Trimming left V 2 bases short and J 7 bases short, with 11 bases between. The CDR3 loop reads CAISEPQRSGYTF. In DNA, the CDR3 is TGTGCCATCAGTGAGCCCCAACGGAGTGGCTACACCTTC.

This clone was detected once. Here the CDR3 DNA reads TGTGCCAGCAGTTACCAACAGGGGAACCTTGGGGAAGAGCAGTACTTC. Its protein product is CASSYQQGNLGEEQYF. The chain employs TRBV6-5 and TRBJ2-7; 7 bases map to TRBD1. In germline, CDR1 is MNHEY, CDR2 SVGAGI. This CDR3 spans 16 amino acids. The V gene end was trimmed by 2 bases and the J gene end by 7 bases; junction bases not matched to a gene: 14.

The rearrangement uses TRBV29-1 and TRBJ2-3; weak D call: TRBD2 (5 bases). The CDR3 contains 14 residues. The germline V gene has CDR1 SQVTM and CDR2 ANQGSEA. The ends were cut back, 0 bases at V and 1 base at J, with 8 bases in the middle. CDR3 amino acids: CSVEDPEGTDTQYF. The CDR3 DNA follows: TGCAGCGTTGAAGATCCGGAGGGCACAGATACGCAGTATTTT.

The chain is built from TRBV27 and TRBJ2-5, with D maybe TRBD2 (5 bases). The J call may be wrong; the DNA end is better matched by TRBJ2-7. The CDR3 runs 14 residues. Germline V lookup: CDR1 MNHEY, CDR2 SMNVEV (reference sequence). The CDR3 bases are TGTGCCAGCAGTTCCGGACTTCTCCCACTCGAGCAGTACTTC. It encodes CASSSGLLPLEQYF.

The chain carries TRBV19 and TRBJ2-5; D may be TRBD1 (6 bases). CDR1 LNHDA and CDR2 SQIVND come from the germline V gene (reference sequence). Trimming stripped 1 base from V and 4 bases from J, with 7 bases between. This CDR3 is built from 13 residues. DNA for the CDR3: TGTGCCAGTAGTATAGTAGGGGGAGAGACCCAGTACTTC. Translated: CASSIVGGETQYF.